The 20 T cell receptor beta chains given below trace back to one sample, sequenced in a study of blood T cell repertoires in COVID-19. Sequenced by immunoSEQ multiplex PCR; TCRdb stores in-frame clones only, minus some. The sample holds under 300,000 clones, 75% to 85% seen once. Specimen: peripheral blood. The receptors stem from a human donor in a cohort sampled during active COVID-19.

J is TRBJ1-6 and V is TRBV6-5, with TRBD1 as a possible D gene (5 bases). The CDR3 loop spans 13 amino acids. Trimming removed 5 bases at V and 8 bases at J, with 10 bases between. The germline gives CDR1 MNHEY, CDR2 SVGAGI. The CDR3 sequence is CASSPQVDSPLHF. CDR3 sequence (DNA): TGTGCCAGCAGTCCACAGGTGGATTCACCCCTCCACTTT.

This chain joins TRBV11-2 and TRBJ2-7, with 10 bases lining up with TRBD2. This CDR3 has 16 amino acids. From germline, CDR1 is SGHAT and CDR2 FQNNGV. With V trimmed by 5 bases and J by 0 bases, 7 bases remained unmatched. The CDR3 protein is CASSSPASGSSYEQYF. The CDR3 DNA reads as TGTGCCAGCAGCAGCCCGGCTAGCGGGAGCTCCTACGAGCAGTACTTC. The complete variable domain, with remaining parts taken from reference TRBV11-2 and TRBJ2-7, reads EAGVAQSPRYKIIEKRQSVAFWCNPISGHATLYWYQQILGQGPKLLIQFQNNGVVDDSQLPKDRFSAERLKGVDSTLKIQPAKLEDSAVYLCASSSPASGSSYEQYFGPGTRLTVT.

This clone was counted at least ten times. This CDR3 reads CASSLAGGNTGELFF. The CDR3 DNA follows: TGTGCCAGCAGCTTAGCGGGAGGGAACACCGGGGAGCTGTTTTTT. V gene TRBV11-2 combines with J gene TRBJ2-2, with 7 bases aligning to TRBD2. With V trimmed by 1 base and J by 1 base, 0 bases remained unmatched. The CDR3 spans 15 residues. In germline, CDR1 is SGHAT, CDR2 FQNNGV.

The sample holds one count of this clone. This chain connects TRBV6-5 to TRBJ2-7; 7 bases agree with TRBD1. The CDR3 consists of 12 residues. The trim removed 6 bases at V and 4 bases at J, leaving 3 bases unmatched. Germline-derived CDR1 and CDR2 are MNHEY and SVGAGI. The CDR3 nucleotides are TGTGCCAGCAGCCTGACAGGGTACGAGCAGTACTTC. It yields the protein CASSLTGYEQYF.

The chain joins TRBV4-1 to TRBJ2-1; 11 bases are a match to TRBD2. The junction had 8 bases not matched to a gene; V was cut back by 7 bases and J by 3 bases. The germline gives CDR1 MGHRA, CDR2 YSYEKL. The CDR3 covers 16 residues. CDR3: CASTTSGSLSYNEQFF. The CDR3, as DNA: TGCGCCAGCACAACTAGCGGGAGTCTTAGCTACAATGAGCAGTTCTTC.

This clone was counted a few times. The chain links TRBV19 to TRBJ1-4; no firm D call. Germline V CDR1 and CDR2: LNHDA, SQIVND (reference sequence). CDR3 length equals 14 residues. V lost 4 bases and J lost 8, with 14 bases in between. DNA for the CDR3: TGTGCCAGTAGTACCCCGGGAAGAAGGGAAAAACTGTTTTTT. Translating gives CASSTPGRREKLFF. The full variable domain, completed using reference TRBV19 and TRBJ1-4, is DGGITQSPKYLFRKEGQNVTLSCEQNLNHDAMYWYRQDPGQGLRLIYYSQIVNDFQKGDIAEGYSVSREKKESFPLTVTSAQKNPTAFYLCASSTPGRREKLFFGSGTQLSVL.

V usage is TRBV7-8 and J usage is TRBJ1-4; no clear D. Germline V gene data show CDR1 as SGHVS and CDR2 as FQNEAQ. The CDR3 contains 14 residues. V shed 2 bases and J shed 8 bases, with 12 bases lying between them. This chain's CDR3 is CASSLFRDGEKLFF. CDR3 coding DNA: TGTGCCAGCAGCTTATTCCGGGATGGCGAAAAACTGTTTTTT. Full variable domain (rest looked up from reference TRBV7-8 and TRBJ1-4): GAGVSQSPRYKVAKRGQDVALRCDPISGHVSLFWYQQALGQGPEFLTYFQNEAQLDKSGLPSDRFFAERPEGSVSTLKIQRTQQEDSAVYLCASSLFRDGEKLFFGSGTQLSVL.

This rearrangement joins TRBV10-2 to TRBJ2-1; 8 positions agree with TRBD2. Germline CDR1 WSHSY, CDR2 SAAADI. With V trimmed by 6 bases and J by 2 bases, 6 bases remained unmatched. The CDR3 has 15 amino acids. The CDR3 region is CASRPLAGAYNEQFF. The DNA of the CDR3 is TGCGCCAGCAGACCTCTAGCGGGTGCCTACAATGAGCAGTTCTTC.

The V gene is TRBV18, the J gene TRBJ1-4; D not certain. The CDR3 loop spans 16 amino acids. Trimming took off 3 bases at V and 2 bases at J, with 13 bases between the two ends. Germline CDR1 is KGHSH and CDR2 is LQKENI. The CDR3 DNA reads as TGTGCCAGCTCACCCAACAGTCCCAGGACTAATGAAAAACTGTTTTTT. Residues: CASSPNSPRTNEKLFF.

This clone was counted only a few times. CDR3 coding DNA: TGTGCCAGCAGCACCTTAGAGGGAGGTGACGAGCAGTACTTC. It is translated as CASSTLEGGDEQYF. This chain connects TRBV9 to TRBJ2-7; D is possibly TRBD2 (6 bases). With 4 bases removed from V and 5 bases from J, the gap between germline ends came to 16 bases. Per germline, CDR1 SGDLS and CDR2 YYNGEE. The CDR3 runs 14 residues.

The genes are TRBV11-3 and TRBJ2-3; a weak D match, TRBD1 (6 bases). Germline V gene lookup returns CDR1 SGHNT and CDR2 YENEEA. V lost 2 bases and J lost 5, with 11 bases in between. CDR3 size: 14 residues. CDR3 in amino acids: CASSLSPGEDTQYF. In DNA, the CDR3 is TGTGCCAGCAGCTTAAGTCCAGGGGAAGATACGCAGTATTTT.

This rearrangement joins TRBV5-5 to TRBJ2-1; 9 bases fit TRBD1. Germline trimming cut 5 bases from V and 6 bases from J; bases unmatched to any gene: 3. This CDR3 is built from 13 residues. Germline loops: CDR1 SGHKS, CDR2 YYEKEE (reference sequence). CDR3 in amino acids: CASRATGGNEQFF. CDR3 coding DNA: TGTGCCAGCAGGGCGACAGGGGGCAATGAGCAGTTCTTC.

The chain combines TRBV29-1 with TRBJ2-7; 7 bases fit TRBD1. The trim removed 0 bases at V and 2 bases at J, leaving 7 bases unmatched. This CDR3 spans 15 amino acids. Germline V gene lookup returns CDR1 SQVTM and CDR2 ANQGSEA. CDR3 DNA: TGCAGCGTTGAAGATCGCCGGGGACAGACCTACGAGCAGTACTTC. Translated: CSVEDRRGQTYEQYF.

The chain joins TRBV4-2 to TRBJ1-5; 8 bases match TRBD1. The CDR3 runs to 15 residues. Germline V gives CDR1 LGHNA, CDR2 YNFKEQ. J was trimmed by 5 bases and V by 1 base; bases with no gene match: 4. CDR3 nucleotides: TGTGCCAGCAGCCAAGTACAGGGGGGGGATCAGCCCCAGCATTTT. Translated: CASSQVQGGDQPQHF.

Here the CDR3 DNA reads TGTGCCACCCTAGCCCTGGGGACCTACGAGCAGTACTTC. Its translation: CATLALGTYEQYF. The chain has TRBV12-3 or TRBV12-4 and TRBJ2-7; possible D gene TRBD2, 5 bases. CDR3 length: 13 amino acids. V lost 10 bases to trimming and J lost 2 bases, with 15 bases between them.

The chain has TRBV5-1 and TRBJ2-3, with 9 bases matching TRBD2. The CDR3 is 16 amino acids. Looked up from germline, CDR1 is SGHRS and CDR2 is YFSETQ. V lost 3 bases, J lost 1 base, and 6 bases stayed unmatched. CDR3 residues: CASSSLAGGRTDTQYF. In nucleotides, the CDR3 is TGCGCCAGCAGCTCCTTGGCGGGGGGGCGCACAGATACGCAGTATTTT. Based on the CDR3 plus reference TRBV5-1 and TRBJ2-3, the full variable domain is KAGVTQTPRYLIKTRGQQVTLSCSPISGHRSVSWYQQTPGQGLQFLFEYFSETQRNKGNFPGRFSGRQFSNSRSEMNVSTLELGDSALYLCASSSLAGGRTDTQYFGPGTRLTVL.

V gene TRBV28 combines with J gene TRBJ2-7, with a weak D call TRBD1 (6 bases). Trimming left V 8 bases short and J 1 base short, with 12 bases between. Germline V gene lookup returns CDR1 MDHEN and CDR2 SYDVKM. CDR3 length equals 13 residues. CDR3 amino acids: CASGLTGSYEQYF. DNA of the CDR3: TGTGCCAGCGGATTGACAGGTTCCTACGAGCAGTACTTC.

This chain joins TRBV5-4 and TRBJ2-5, with 10 positions matching TRBD1. CDR3 length: 17 amino acids. The germline gives CDR1 SGHNT, CDR2 YYREEE (reference sequence). Germline trimming cut 1 base from V and 1 base from J; bases unmatched to any gene: 7. In nucleotides, the CDR3 is TGTGCCAGCAGCTTGAGACTAGGGACAGGGGTCCAAGAGACCCAGTACTTC. Its protein is CASSLRLGTGVQETQYF.

The chain employs TRBV3-1 (or the pseudogene TRBV3-2) and TRBJ2-3; 7 bases map to TRBD1. The V and J ends lost 4 bases and 6 bases, in that order; junction bases with no gene match: 13. This CDR3 is built from 16 residues. The germline V gene has CDR1 LGHDT and CDR2 YNNKEL (reference sequence). The CDR3: CASSLTDRLKGDTQYF. The CDR3 DNA reads as TGTGCCAGCAGCCTAACGGACAGGCTCAAAGGCGATACGCAGTATTTT.

V usage is TRBV30 and J usage is TRBJ1-2; 8 bases line up with TRBD1. Per the germline V gene, CDR1 is GTSNPN and CDR2 is SVGIG (reference sequence). CDR3 size: 15 residues. V lost 3 bases to trimming and J lost 7 bases; unmatched junction nucleotides: 13. The CDR3 is CAWSDTLDRGSGYTF. The CDR3 nucleotides are TGTGCCTGGAGCGATACCCTAGACAGGGGCTCTGGCTACACCTTC.